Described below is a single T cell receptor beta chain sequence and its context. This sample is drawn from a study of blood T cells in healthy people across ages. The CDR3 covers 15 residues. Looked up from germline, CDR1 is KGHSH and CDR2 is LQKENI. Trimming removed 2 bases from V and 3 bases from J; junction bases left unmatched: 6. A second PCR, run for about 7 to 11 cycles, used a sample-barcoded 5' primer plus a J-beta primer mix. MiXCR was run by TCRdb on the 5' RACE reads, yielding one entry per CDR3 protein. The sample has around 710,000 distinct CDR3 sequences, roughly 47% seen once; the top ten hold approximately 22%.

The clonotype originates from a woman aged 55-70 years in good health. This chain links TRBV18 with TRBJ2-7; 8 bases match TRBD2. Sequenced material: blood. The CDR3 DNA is TGTGCCAGCTCACCATCGAGCGGGGGCCTCTACGAGCAGTACTTC. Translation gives CASSPSSGGLYEQYF.